These 28 T cell receptor beta chains share one sample of origin, sequenced in a study of blood T cell repertoires in COVID-19. Assay: immunoSEQ multiplex PCR; the TCRdb copy retains only in-frame clones and omits some. This table has about 260,000 clones, nearly 85% appearing once. The sequenced sample was peripheral blood. These receptors were obtained from a human donor in a cohort sampled during active COVID-19.

The rearrangement links TRBV29-1 to TRBJ2-2, with D possibly being TRBD2 (6 bases). V was cut by 4 bases and J by 7 bases, with 10 bases left in between. The V gene's germline CDR1 is SQVTM and CDR2 ANQGSEA. The length of the CDR3 is 12 residues. The CDR3 DNA reads as TGCAGCGTTGCGAATAGCGGCGGGGAGCTGTTTTTT. Translated: CSVANSGGELFF.

This chain uses TRBV11-2 with TRBJ1-3, with 9 bases fitting TRBD1. Trimming took 7 bases from V and 4 from J; bases not matched to a gene: 5. From germline, CDR1 is SGHAT and CDR2 FQNNGV. The CDR3 has 14 residues. The CDR3 DNA reads TGTGCCAGCACCGGGACAGGGATAGGAAACACCATATATTTT. Amino acid sequence: CASTGTGIGNTIYF.

The genes are TRBV11-2 and TRBJ2-2; D is perhaps TRBD1 (6 bases). Germline assignment: CDR1 SGHAT and CDR2 FQNNGV. This CDR3 region has 19 residues. Between the trimmed V and J ends, which lost 1 base and 4 bases, there was a span of 22 bases. The CDR3 DNA reads TGTGCCAGCAGCTTAGTTGGGTTTACAGGGAGTCGGCGCACCGGGGAGCTGTTTTTT. It encodes CASSLVGFTGSRRTGELFF. Full variable domain (rest looked up from reference TRBV11-2 and TRBJ2-2): EAGVAQSPRYKIIEKRQSVAFWCNPISGHATLYWYQQILGQGPKLLIQFQNNGVVDDSQLPKDRFSAERLKGVDSTLKIQPAKLEDSAVYLCASSLVGFTGSRRTGELFFGEGSRLTVL.

V gene TRBV29-1 combines with J gene TRBJ2-7, with a possible D match to TRBD2 (6 bases). CDR3 length: 13 amino acids. The germline gives CDR1 SQVTM, CDR2 ANQGSEA. Trimming left V 4 bases short and J 2 bases short, with 12 bases between. The CDR3 protein is CSVGGVYPYEQYF. Here the CDR3 DNA reads TGCAGCGTTGGGGGGGTTTACCCCTACGAGCAGTACTTC.

V and J are TRBV5-6 and TRBJ1-2; D remains unclear. The CDR3 covers 15 residues. The germline gives CDR1 SGHDT, CDR2 YYEEEE. Between the trimmed V and J ends, which lost 0 bases and 0 bases, there was a span of 9 bases. The CDR3 loop reads CASSLAGMANYGYTF. The DNA for the CDR3 is TGTGCCAGCAGCTTGGCAGGCATGGCTAACTATGGCTACACCTTC.

This chain connects TRBV12-3 or TRBV12-4 to TRBJ2-2; D call uncertain. This CDR3 region has 13 residues. V lost 7 bases and J 3 bases, leaving 9 bases between the germline ends. The CDR3 loop is CASTPRDTGELFF. CDR3 bases: TGTGCCAGCACCCCCCGAGACACCGGGGAGCTGTTTTTT.

The rearrangement uses TRBV6-5 and TRBJ1-3; 9 bases align to TRBD1. This CDR3 region has 14 residues. CDR1 and CDR2 (germline): MNHEY, SVGAGI. V shed 6 bases, J shed 4 bases, and the junction held 4 bases outside the gene matches. The CDR3, as DNA: TGTGCCAGCAGCCCCGGGACAGGGGGAAACACCATATATTTT. It translates to CASSPGTGGNTIYF.

V gene TRBV2 combines with J gene TRBJ1-5; perhaps TRBD1 as D (6 bases). V was clipped by 2 bases and J by 0 bases, with 8 bases between them. The CDR3 covers 15 residues. The germline gives CDR1 SNHLY, CDR2 FYNNEI. This CDR3 is CASSELTGSNQPQHF. CDR3 coding DNA: TGTGCCAGCAGTGAACTGACAGGTAGCAATCAGCCCCAGCATTTT.

The sample holds one count of this clone. The V and J genes are TRBV28 and TRBJ1-1; maybe TRBD1 (6 bases). Deletions cut 7 bases from V and 3 bases from J, with 15 bases between. Germline V lookup: CDR1 MDHEN, CDR2 SYDVKM. This CDR3 has 14 residues. The CDR3 spells CASKSGGQDTEAFF. The CDR3 DNA follows: TGTGCCAGCAAAAGCGGGGGGCAGGACACTGAAGCTTTCTTT. The full variable domain, in which reference TRBV28 and TRBJ1-1 provide the parts outside the CDR3, is DVKVTQSSRYLVKRTGEKVFLECVQDMDHENMFWYRQDPGLGLRLIYFSYDVKMKEKGDIPEGYSVSREKKERFSLILESASTNQTSMYLCASKSGGQDTEAFFGQGTRLTVV.

This rearrangement joins TRBV5-5 to TRBJ1-5; TRBD1 aligns across 9 bases. The V and J ends lost 4 bases and 5 bases, in that order; junction bases with no gene match: 7. The V gene's germline CDR1 is SGHKS and CDR2 YYEKEE (reference sequence). The CDR3 runs 15 residues. The CDR3 protein is CASSRRDRADQPQHF. CDR3 nucleotides: TGTGCCAGCAGCAGACGGGACAGGGCCGATCAGCCCCAGCATTTT.

The rearrangement uses TRBV6-5 and TRBJ1-5; 9 nucleotides match TRBD1. From germline, CDR1 is MNHEY and CDR2 SVGAGI. V lost 5 bases and J lost 6; bases outside the gene matches: 8. The CDR3 has 15 residues. The CDR3 DNA reads TGTGCCAGCAGTACCCGCGGGACAGGGACTCAGCCCCAGCATTTT. Translating gives CASSTRGTGTQPQHF.

V is TRBV9 and J is TRBJ1-1; tentative D call: TRBD1 (5 bases). V lost 5 bases, J lost 8 bases, and 13 bases lay in between. This CDR3 comprises 12 residues. Germline V gene data show CDR1 as SGDLS and CDR2 as YYNGEE. This CDR3 is CASRGGQLEAFF. The DNA for the CDR3 is TGTGCCAGCAGGGGAGGACAACTAGAAGCTTTCTTT.

This chain joins TRBV12-2 and TRBJ2-1; the table names TRBD2, a call not compared with the DNA. TRBV12-2 is a pseudogene locus. The CDR3 is 15 amino acids. CDR3 protein: CASRSVAGDKNEQFF. The CDR3 DNA reads as TGTGCAAGTCGCTCCGTAGCGGGGGACAAGAATGAGCAGTTCTTC.

The chain carries TRBV5-4 and TRBJ2-7; weak D call: TRBD1 (6 bases). V was cut by 4 bases and J by 6 bases, with 14 bases left in between. Germline assignment: CDR1 SGHNT and CDR2 YYREEE (reference sequence). The length of the CDR3 is 13 residues. The CDR3 bases are TGTGCCAGCAGCGACCTCAGGGGTGGCGAGCAGTACTTC. Its translation: CASSDLRGGEQYF.

The CDR3 reads CASRVQSTNSNQPQHF. The CDR3 region has the DNA TGTGCCTCTCGGGTCCAGAGTACCAATAGCAATCAGCCCCAGCATTTT. V and J are TRBV19 and TRBJ1-5; D call uncertain. The CDR3 covers 16 residues. Trimming removed 11 bases from V and 0 bases from J, with 20 bases in between. Germline CDR1 and CDR2: LNHDA and SQIVND (reference sequence). Together with reference TRBV19 and TRBJ1-5, the CDR3 gives the full variable domain: DGGITQSPKYLFRKEGQNVTLSCEQNLNHDAMYWYRQDPGQGLRLIYYSQIVNDFQKGDIAEGYSVSREKKESFPLTVTSAQKNPTAFYLCASRVQSTNSNQPQHFGDGTRLSIL.

The genes are TRBV5-1 and TRBJ2-3; 10 positions agree with TRBD2. Germline V gene data show CDR1 as SGHRS and CDR2 as YFSETQ. This CDR3 is 15 amino acids long. Trimming cost V 2 bases and J 5 bases; bases outside gene matches: 5. The CDR3 loop is CASSFSGGAGDTQYF. In DNA, the CDR3 is TGCGCCAGCAGCTTCAGCGGGGGGGCCGGAGATACGCAGTATTTT.

There are a few counts of this clone. The chain joins TRBV4-1 to TRBJ2-2, with D possibly matching TRBD1 (6 bases). CDR3 length: 16 amino acids. CDR1 is MGHRA and CDR2 is YSYEKL in the germline V gene. V was clipped by 2 bases and J by 4 bases, with 14 bases between them. CDR3 protein: CASSQMGTGPTGELFF. CDR3 sequence (DNA): TGCGCCAGCAGCCAAATGGGAACAGGGCCCACCGGGGAGCTGTTTTTT.

The DNA for the CDR3 is TGTGCCAGCAGCCTTACTAGCGGGAGTGGAAATGAGCAGTTCTTC. It translates to CASSLTSGSGNEQFF. V and J are TRBV3-1 (or the pseudogene TRBV3-2) and TRBJ2-1; 11 bases are shared with TRBD2. The germline CDR1 and CDR2 sequences are LGHDT and YNNKEL (reference sequence). The CDR3 covers 15 residues. Trimming removed 4 bases from V and 7 bases from J; junction bases left unmatched: 6.

DNA for the CDR3: TGTGCCAGCAGTGAAGGCGGGATGCCTTCCTACAATGAGCAGTTCTTC. It yields the protein CASSEGGMPSYNEQFF. The V call is TRBV25-1, the J call TRBJ2-1, with D perhaps matching TRBD2 (6 bases). Trimming took 2 bases from V and 1 from J, leaving 12 bases between them. CDR1 MGHDK and CDR2 SYGVNS come from the germline V gene. There are 16 residues in the CDR3.

This chain links TRBV7-9 with TRBJ2-7; 11 bases align to TRBD2. CDR1 is SEHNR and CDR2 is FQNEAQ in the germline V gene (reference sequence). J was trimmed by 2 bases and V by 5 bases; bases with no gene match: 2. The CDR3 sequence is 14 residues long. The CDR3 is CASSPGLAAYEQYF. CDR3 DNA: TGTGCCAGCAGCCCGGGACTAGCGGCCTACGAGCAGTACTTC.

The V call is TRBV10-3, the J call TRBJ2-3; D perhaps matches TRBD2 (5 bases). The V gene lost 9 bases and the J gene lost 2 bases, with 12 bases spanning the gap. The CDR3 spans 13 residues. Germline V CDR1 and CDR2: ENHRY, SYGVKD. The CDR3 sequence is CAMARTFTDTQYF. CDR3 DNA sequence: TGTGCCATGGCTCGGACTTTCACAGATACGCAGTATTTT.

This clone was seen once. This rearrangement joins TRBV5-1 to TRBJ1-4; D possibly corresponds to TRBD1 (6 bases). Germline assignment: CDR1 SGHRS and CDR2 YFSETQ. The CDR3 spans 14 residues. Trimming shortened V by 2 bases and J by 5 bases, and 10 bases separated the two germline ends. CDR3 DNA: TGCGCCAGCAGCTTAGGACAGAAAAATGAAAAACTGTTTTTT. As protein: CASSLGQKNEKLFF. Complete variable domain (other parts from reference TRBV5-1 and TRBJ1-4): KAGVTQTPRYLIKTRGQQVTLSCSPISGHRSVSWYQQTPGQGLQFLFEYFSETQRNKGNFPGRFSGRQFSNSRSEMNVSTLELGDSALYLCASSLGQKNEKLFFGSGTQLSVL.

V and J are TRBV9 and TRBJ1-4, with D possibly matching TRBD1 (6 bases). Germline V gives CDR1 SGDLS, CDR2 YYNGEE. This CDR3 spans 16 amino acids. V gave up 4 bases and J gave up 2 bases, with 15 bases separating them. CDR3 nucleotide sequence: TGTGCCAGCAGCCTCCGGGGCGGGGGCACTAATGAAAAACTGTTTTTT. Translated: CASSLRGGGTNEKLFF.

The chain carries TRBV19 and TRBJ1-5; 7 bases are a match to TRBD1. Germline V gives CDR1 LNHDA, CDR2 SQIVND (reference sequence). Unmatched junction bases numbered 11, after V lost 8 bases and J lost 4 bases. This CDR3 comprises 15 residues. Written as DNA, the CDR3 is TGTGCCAGTGGACCGAGACAGGGAGGAAATCAGCCCCAGCATTTT. It translates to CASGPRQGGNQPQHF.

This sequence joins TRBV7-8 and TRBJ2-1, with TRBD2 matching 11 bases. The CDR3 is made up of 17 amino acids. The J segment lost 2 bases and the V segment lost 5 bases, leaving 8 bases of the junction unmatched. The germline gives CDR1 SGHVS, CDR2 FQNEAQ. CDR3 sequence reads: CASSALDSGRAYNEQFF. Written as DNA, the CDR3 is TGTGCCAGCAGCGCACTAGATAGCGGGAGGGCCTACAATGAGCAGTTCTTC.

This chain joins TRBV7-2 and TRBJ2-2, with 12 bases identical to TRBD2. The CDR3 is made up of 19 amino acids. The junction had 9 bases not matched to a gene; V was cut back by 1 base and J by 3 bases. From germline, CDR1 is SGHTA and CDR2 FQGNSA. The CDR3 sequence is CASSLGLAGGRGHTGELFF. DNA of the CDR3: TGTGCCAGCAGCTTAGGGCTAGCGGGGGGGCGTGGGCACACCGGGGAGCTGTTTTTT.

The J gene is TRBJ2-7, the V gene TRBV5-1; possible D gene TRBD1, 6 bases. Germline CDR1 and CDR2: SGHRS and YFSETQ. CDR3 length: 16 amino acids. V lost 3 bases, J lost 0 bases, and 16 bases lay in between. The CDR3 is CASSSSVRGDSYEQYF. The CDR3 DNA reads TGCGCCAGCAGCTCATCTGTCAGGGGAGACTCCTACGAGCAGTACTTC.

The chain employs TRBV9 and TRBJ2-5, with 7 bases matching TRBD1. In germline, CDR1 is SGDLS, CDR2 YYNGEE. With 2 bases clipped from V and 4 bases from J, the junction kept 8 bases outside the gene matches. The CDR3 is made up of 15 amino acids. DNA of the CDR3: TGTGCCAGCAGCGTGAGGCCGACAGGGAGAGAGACCCAGTACTTC. Its translation: CASSVRPTGRETQYF.